This T cell receptor beta chain was recovered during a study of blood T cell repertoires in COVID-19 (dated by TCRdb to the early 2020s). Turning to the overall study: The collaborator samples originated in the United States, Italy and Spain and spanned the acute and convalescent phases of COVID-19. The prospective study material was composed of cDNA or gDNA derived from T cells, B-cell-depleted T cells, or PBMCs. Deeply sampled blood TCRbeta repertoires from subjects exposed to, actively infected with, or recovered from COVID-19 were included in the dataset. A freely available public database, intended as a resource for researchers studying the immune response to SARS-CoV-2, is where the repertoires were released. The samples were drawn from two sources: the first 160 participants of the ongoing ImmuneRACE study, and 1,254 subjects contributed by 6 global collaborators. Sample metadata almost always included a de-identified subject ID, COVID-19 status, age in years and sex. HLA class I and class II types, where available, came from metadata supplied by the sample provider rather than from assay-based typing.

A single count supports this clone. Which antigen it targets is not known. The input lacks base qualities; no much larger clone sits a single base away. One collaborating source in Seattle enrolled patients during active infection and followed them longitudinally through the course of disease. Each collaborating institution followed its own protocols to collect whole blood in K2EDTA tubes. For TCRbeta analysis, collaborator samples were shipped as frozen whole blood, as isolated PBMCs, or as DNA extracted from either sample type. Overall study outcomes, separate from this receptor: The amount of clinical and demographic metadata varied by source and participant and was provided uncurated.

TCRbeta CDR3 regions were amplified from genomic DNA using the immunoSEQ Assay, a bias-controlled multiplex PCR. In the paper's pipeline: The number of nucleated cells in each sample was estimated from the amplification of reference gene primers within the assay. To quantify the absolute abundance of each unique TCRbeta CDR3 rearrangement, sequence reads were collapsed and filtered. For each sample, productive Simpson clonality was calculated as the square root of Simpson's diversity index across productive rearrangements. The immuneACCESS repertoire file appears here via TCRdb, limited to in-frame rearrangements. These files lack a portion of the clones; in checked studies, under half of the deficit traces to unresolved V genes, and the cause of the others is not known. From that table come the V and J calls and clone size; the DNA was used to work out D and trimming. The sample table holds 200,000 to 250,000 clones, of which around four fifths were seen once. The top ten constitute over 7% of the sample.

CDR1 is given as SGHNT and CDR2 as YYREEE, both from the germline V gene (reference sequence). Spanning cysteine to phenylalanine, the CDR3 consists of 14 amino acids. Only the CDR3 portion is preserved as DNA: 42 bases, with reading frame beginning at the first base. V is shortened by 4 bases, J by 3 bases, and the region joining them spans 13 bases. This receptor was obtained from a woman at least 80 years old with COVID-19, enrolled during active disease. Recombination linked TRBV5-4 to TRBJ1-1; a confident D gene designation cannot be given. Sequencing input: peripheral blood. The bases are TGTGCCAGCAGCCCGGGAGGACGGGACACTGAAGCTTTCTTT. It translates to CASSPGGRDTEAFF.